A single sample is the source of the 2 T cell receptor beta chains below, sequenced in a study of human T cells and chemical hapten exposure. Sample time point: patch test 3, about 24 weeks after DPC sensitization. This sample's treatment: therapeutic diphenylcyclopropenone sensitization with weekly scalp DPC. TCRdb recomputed calls from the RACE reads with MiXCR, one row per CDR3 protein. The table lists about 190,000 distinct CDR3 sequences, approximately 24% of them singletons. The source material was whole blood, sampled in connection with sensitization to the hapten diphenylcyclopropenone (DPC). These TCRs come from a woman between 40 and 55 years old with alopecia areata. Some clones in this sample may be carry-over from other donors' samples.

This clonotype was detected many times. CDR3 protein: CASSPGAPYEQYF. The CDR3, as DNA: TGTGCCAGCTCCCCCGGGGCGCCCTACGAGCAGTACTTC. This rearrangement joins TRBV7-3 to TRBJ2-7; either TRBD1 or TRBD2 may supply D (5 bases each). The germline V and J ends were trimmed by 8 bases and 2 bases, with 13 bases remaining between them. The length of the CDR3 is 13 residues. The germline V gene has CDR1 SGHTA and CDR2 FQGTGA.

CDR3 coding DNA: TGTGCCACCAGTGACCAATACGATACGCAGTATTTT. Protein sequence: CATSDQYDTQYF. The rearrangement uses TRBV24-1 and TRBJ2-3; no firm D call. Trimming left V 4 bases short and J 6 bases short, with 7 bases between. Germline V gene sequence: CDR1 KGHDR, CDR2 SFDVKD. The CDR3 is 12 residues long.